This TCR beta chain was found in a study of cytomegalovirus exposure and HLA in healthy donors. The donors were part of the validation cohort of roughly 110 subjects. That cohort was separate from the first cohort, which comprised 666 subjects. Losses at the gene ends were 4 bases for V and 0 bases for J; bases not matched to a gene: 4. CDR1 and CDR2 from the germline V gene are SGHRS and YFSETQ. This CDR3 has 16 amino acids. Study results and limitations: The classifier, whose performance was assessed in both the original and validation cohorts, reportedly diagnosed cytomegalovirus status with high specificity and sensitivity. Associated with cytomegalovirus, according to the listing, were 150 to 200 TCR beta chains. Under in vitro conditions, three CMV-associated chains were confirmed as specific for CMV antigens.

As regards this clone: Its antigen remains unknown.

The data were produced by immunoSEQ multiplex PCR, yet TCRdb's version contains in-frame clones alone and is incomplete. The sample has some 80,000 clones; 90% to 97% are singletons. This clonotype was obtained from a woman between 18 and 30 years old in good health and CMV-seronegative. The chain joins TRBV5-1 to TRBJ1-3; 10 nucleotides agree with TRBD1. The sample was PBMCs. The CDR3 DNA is TGCGCCAGCAGCGCGGGACAGGGGAGCTCTGGAAACACCATATATTTT. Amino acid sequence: CASSAGQGSSGNTIYF.